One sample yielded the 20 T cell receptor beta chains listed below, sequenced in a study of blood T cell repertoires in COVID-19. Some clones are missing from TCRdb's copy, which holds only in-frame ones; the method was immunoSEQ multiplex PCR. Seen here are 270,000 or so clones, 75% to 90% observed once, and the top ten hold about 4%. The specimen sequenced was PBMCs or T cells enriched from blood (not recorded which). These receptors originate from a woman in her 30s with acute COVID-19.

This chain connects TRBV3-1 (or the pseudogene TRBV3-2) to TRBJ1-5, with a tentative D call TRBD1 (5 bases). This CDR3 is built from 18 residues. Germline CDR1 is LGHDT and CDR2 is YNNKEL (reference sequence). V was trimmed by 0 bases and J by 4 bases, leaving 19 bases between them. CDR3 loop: CASSQDLLGGIGNQPQHF. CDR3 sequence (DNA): TGTGCCAGCAGCCAAGATCTTTTGGGGGGAATTGGAAATCAGCCCCAGCATTTT.

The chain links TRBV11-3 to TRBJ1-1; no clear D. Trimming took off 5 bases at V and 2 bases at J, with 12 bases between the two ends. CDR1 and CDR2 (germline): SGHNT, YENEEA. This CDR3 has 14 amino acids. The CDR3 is CASSRDHLNTEAFF. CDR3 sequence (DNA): TGTGCCAGCAGCCGAGATCACCTCAACACTGAAGCTTTCTTT.

CDR3: CASRPRRGGDTGELFF. In nucleotides, the CDR3 is TGTGCCAGCAGACCCAGGAGGGGAGGGGACACCGGGGAGCTGTTTTTT. This sequence joins TRBV7-2 and TRBJ2-2; 7 bases map to TRBD2. Germline trimming cut 6 bases from V and 3 bases from J; bases unmatched to any gene: 10. This CDR3 spans 16 amino acids. In germline, CDR1 is SGHTA, CDR2 FQGNSA. Full variable domain (outside the CDR3, taken from reference TRBV7-2 and TRBJ2-2): GAGVSQSPSNKVTEKGKDVELRCDPISGHTALYWYRQSLGQGLEFLIYFQGNSAPDKSGLPSDRFSAERTGGSVSTLTIQRTQQEDSAVYLCASRPRRGGDTGELFFGEGSRLTVL.

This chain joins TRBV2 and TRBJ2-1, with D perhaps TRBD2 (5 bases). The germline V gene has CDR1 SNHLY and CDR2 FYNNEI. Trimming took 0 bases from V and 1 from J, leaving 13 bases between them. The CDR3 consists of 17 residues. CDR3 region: CASSEALEGSSYNEQFF. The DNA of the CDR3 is TGTGCCAGCAGTGAAGCTCTAGAGGGTTCATCCTACAATGAGCAGTTCTTC. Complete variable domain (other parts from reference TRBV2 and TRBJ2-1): EPEVTQTPSHQVTQMGQEVILRCVPISNHLYFYWYRQILGQKVEFLVSFYNNEISEKSEIFDDQFSVERPDGSNFTLKIRSTKLEDSAMYFCASSEALEGSSYNEQFFGPGTRLTVL.

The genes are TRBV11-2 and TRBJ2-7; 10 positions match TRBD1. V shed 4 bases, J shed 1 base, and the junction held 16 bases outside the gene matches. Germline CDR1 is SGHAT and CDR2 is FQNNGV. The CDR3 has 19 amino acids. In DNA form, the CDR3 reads TGTGCCAGCAGCTCGTTAGGGATTACCCGGGACAGGGGTTCCTACGAGCAGTACTTC. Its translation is CASSSLGITRDRGSYEQYF.

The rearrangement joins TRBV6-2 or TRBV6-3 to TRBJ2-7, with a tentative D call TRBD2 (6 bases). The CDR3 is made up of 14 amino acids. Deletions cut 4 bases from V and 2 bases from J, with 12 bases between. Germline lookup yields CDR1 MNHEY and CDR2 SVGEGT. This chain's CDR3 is CASSWASEAYEQYF. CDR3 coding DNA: TGTGCCAGCAGTTGGGCTAGCGAGGCCTACGAGCAGTACTTC.

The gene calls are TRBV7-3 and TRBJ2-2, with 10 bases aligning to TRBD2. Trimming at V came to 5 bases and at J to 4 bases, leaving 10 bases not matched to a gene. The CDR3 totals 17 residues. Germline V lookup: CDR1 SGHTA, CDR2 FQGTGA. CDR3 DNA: TGTGCCAGCAGCAAGCCCCGGACTAGCGGAGGCACCGGGGAGCTGTTTTTT. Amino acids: CASSKPRTSGGTGELFF.

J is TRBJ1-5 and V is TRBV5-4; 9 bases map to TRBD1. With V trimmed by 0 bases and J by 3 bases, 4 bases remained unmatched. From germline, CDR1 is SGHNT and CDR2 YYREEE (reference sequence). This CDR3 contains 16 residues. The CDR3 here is CASSLDGTGTNQPQHF. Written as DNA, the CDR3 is TGTGCCAGCAGCTTGGATGGGACAGGGACCAATCAGCCCCAGCATTTT.

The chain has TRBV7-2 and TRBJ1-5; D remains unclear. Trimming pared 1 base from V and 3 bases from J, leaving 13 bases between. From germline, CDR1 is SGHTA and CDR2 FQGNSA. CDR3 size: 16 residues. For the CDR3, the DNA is TGTGCCAGCAGCTTAGGGGCCAGAGATCTCAATCAGCCCCAGCATTTT. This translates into CASSLGARDLNQPQHF.

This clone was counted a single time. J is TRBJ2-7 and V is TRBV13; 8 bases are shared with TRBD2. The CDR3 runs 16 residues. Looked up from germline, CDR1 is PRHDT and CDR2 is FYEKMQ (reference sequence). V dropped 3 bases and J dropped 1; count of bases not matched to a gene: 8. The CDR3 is CASSLLNREGSYEQYF. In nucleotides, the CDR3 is TGTGCCAGCAGCTTGTTGAATCGGGAGGGGTCCTACGAGCAGTACTTC.

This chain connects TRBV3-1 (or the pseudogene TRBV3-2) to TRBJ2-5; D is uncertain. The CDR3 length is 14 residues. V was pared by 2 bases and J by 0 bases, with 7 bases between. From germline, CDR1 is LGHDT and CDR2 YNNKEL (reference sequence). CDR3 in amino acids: CASSQTQYQETQYF. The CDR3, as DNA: TGTGCCAGCAGCCAAACCCAGTACCAAGAGACCCAGTACTTC.

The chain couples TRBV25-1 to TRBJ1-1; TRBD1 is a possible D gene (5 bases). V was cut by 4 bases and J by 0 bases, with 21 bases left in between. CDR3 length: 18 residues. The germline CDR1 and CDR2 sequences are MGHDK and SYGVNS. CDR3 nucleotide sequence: TGTGCCAGCAGTGCCCGAACTCTGACGGGGGTCATGAACACTGAAGCTTTCTTT. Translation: CASSARTLTGVMNTEAFF.

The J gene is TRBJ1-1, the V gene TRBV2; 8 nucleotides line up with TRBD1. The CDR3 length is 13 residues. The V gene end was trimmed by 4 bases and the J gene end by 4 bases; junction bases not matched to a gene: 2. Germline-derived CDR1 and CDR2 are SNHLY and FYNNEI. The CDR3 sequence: CASSGDRGTEAFF. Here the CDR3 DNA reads TGTGCCAGCAGTGGCGACAGGGGCACTGAAGCTTTCTTT.

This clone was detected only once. The CDR3 region is CASGGLAGGIDTQYF. For the CDR3, the DNA is TGTGCCAGCGGAGGACTAGCGGGAGGAATAGATACGCAGTATTTT. The genes are TRBV25-1 and TRBJ2-3, with TRBD2 matching 14 bases. V was clipped by 8 bases and J by 5 bases; unmatched bases: 6. Germline CDR1 MGHDK, CDR2 SYGVNS. The CDR3 is 15 residues long.

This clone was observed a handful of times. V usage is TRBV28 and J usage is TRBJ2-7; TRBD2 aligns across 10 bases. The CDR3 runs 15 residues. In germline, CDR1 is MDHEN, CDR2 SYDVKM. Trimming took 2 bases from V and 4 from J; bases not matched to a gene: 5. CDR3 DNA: TGTGCCAGCAGTTTAATAGCGGGAGGAGGATACGAGCAGTACTTC. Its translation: CASSLIAGGGYEQYF.

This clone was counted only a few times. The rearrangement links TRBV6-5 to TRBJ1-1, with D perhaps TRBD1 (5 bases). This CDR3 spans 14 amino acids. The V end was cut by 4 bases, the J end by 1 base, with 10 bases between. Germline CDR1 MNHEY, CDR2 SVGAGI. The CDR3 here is CASSSGGKNTEAFF. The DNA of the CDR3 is TGTGCCAGCAGTTCCGGGGGGAAGAACACTGAAGCTTTCTTT.

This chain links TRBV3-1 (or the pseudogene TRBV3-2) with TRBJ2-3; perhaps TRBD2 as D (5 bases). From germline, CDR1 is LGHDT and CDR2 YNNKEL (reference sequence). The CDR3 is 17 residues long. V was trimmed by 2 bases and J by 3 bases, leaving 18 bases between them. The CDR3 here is CASSQLPGPRRTDTQYF. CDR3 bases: TGTGCCAGCAGCCAACTACCCGGACCCCGGAGGACAGATACGCAGTATTTT.

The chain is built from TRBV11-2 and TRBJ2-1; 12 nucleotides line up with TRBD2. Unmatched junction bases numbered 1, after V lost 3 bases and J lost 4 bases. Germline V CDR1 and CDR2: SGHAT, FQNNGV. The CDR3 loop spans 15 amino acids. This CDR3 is CASSFLAGGYNEQFF. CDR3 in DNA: TGTGCCAGCAGCTTCCTAGCGGGAGGGTACAATGAGCAGTTCTTC.

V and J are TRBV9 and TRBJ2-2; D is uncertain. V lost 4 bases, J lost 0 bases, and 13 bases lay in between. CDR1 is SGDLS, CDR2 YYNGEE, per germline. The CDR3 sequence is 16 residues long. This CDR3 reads CASSPLSRANTGELFF. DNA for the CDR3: TGTGCCAGCAGCCCCCTGTCACGGGCGAACACCGGGGAGCTGTTTTTT. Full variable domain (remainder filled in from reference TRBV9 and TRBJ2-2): DSGVTQTPKHLITATGQRVTLRCSPRSGDLSVYWYQQSLDQGLQFLIQYYNGEERAKGNILERFSAQQFPDLHSELNLSSLELGDSALYFCASSPLSRANTGELFFGEGSRLTVL.

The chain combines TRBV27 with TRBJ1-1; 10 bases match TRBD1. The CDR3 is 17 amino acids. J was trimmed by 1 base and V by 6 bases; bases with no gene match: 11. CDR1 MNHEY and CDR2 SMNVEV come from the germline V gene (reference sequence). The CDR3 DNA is TGTGCCAGCAGCAAAAAGACAGGGGGCTTTACGAACACTGAAGCTTTCTTT. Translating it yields CASSKKTGGFTNTEAFF.